This T cell receptor (beta chain) was observed in a study of shared clonotypes between healthy human individuals. In the original workflow: Filtering differed for immunoSEQ, which gave only junction sequences without quality scores. This table comes from immunoSEQ multiplex PCR, and its TCRdb copy is limited to in-frame clones, with some not included. The D gene and trimming were derived from the DNA, and the V and J assignments and clone size from that table. The table lists roughly 1,000,000 clones, approximately 78% of them singletons, with 0.6% to 0.7% in the top ten. This clone was observed a handful of times. A read error may be the cause here, since a much bigger clone is one base away. The donors, healthy adults who were HIV-negative, had experienced no recent acute infections or vaccinations. The CD4+ fraction was divided into a CD45RA+ naive subset and a CD45RA-negative memory subset. V shed 0 bases and J 3 bases; nucleotides not matched to a gene: 2. This CDR3 region has 14 residues. The germline CDR1 and CDR2 sequences are SGHKS and YYEKEE (reference sequence).

The specimen was memory CD4+ T cells from PBMCs. Subset in this sample: CD45RA-negative fraction. This clonotype was sampled from a young man in good health. Some clones in this sample may be carry-over from other donors' samples. The V call is TRBV5-5, the J call TRBJ2-5, with 7 bases identical to TRBD1. The CDR3 DNA sequence: TGTGCCAGCAGCTTGGCCGGGACAGAAGAGACCCAGTACTTC. Translating gives CASSLAGTEETQYF.